The entry that follows covers one T cell receptor beta chain sequence. Libraries were prepared by immunoSEQ multiplex PCR; TCRdb keeps only in-frame clonotypes and omits some of them. The repertoire holds 140,000 to 150,000 clones, with 80% to 90% as singletons. This entry belongs to a study of T cell responses to AZD1222 COVID-19 vaccine. The CDR3 loop spans 13 amino acids. Germline assignment: CDR1 LNHDA and CDR2 SQIVND (reference sequence). Trimming left V 5 bases short and J 5 bases short, with 13 bases between. V usage is TRBV19 and J usage is TRBJ2-7; D not resolved. This sequence originates from an adult in good health. The sequencing used peripheral blood, collected on day 0 of AZD1222 vaccination. In DNA, the CDR3 is TGTGCCAGTAGTTGGGCAGATAGGGACGAGCAGTACTTC. Protein product: CASSWADRDEQYF.